This T cell receptor beta chain stems from a study of human T cells and chemical hapten exposure. About the research overall: In the roughly 24-week study, patients were dosed weekly with diphenylcyclopropenone on the scalp throughout.

Time point denoted: patch test 2, 6 weeks after DPC sensitization. Treatment here: therapeutic diphenylcyclopropenone sensitization with weekly scalp DPC. Per germline, CDR1 MNHEY and CDR2 SVGAGI. Trimming removed 5 bases from V and 4 bases from J, with 18 bases in between. CDR3 length: 15 residues. The table lists this clonotype with many counts. MiXCR, applied by TCRdb to the RACE reads, yields one record per CDR3 protein. The repertoire holds more than 90,000 distinct CDR3 sequences, with about an eighth as singletons. V gene TRBV6-5 combines with J gene TRBJ2-7; D is tentatively TRBD1 or TRBD2 (5 bases each). The starting material was whole blood, obtained in connection with sensitization to the hapten diphenylcyclopropenone (DPC). This sequence originates from a woman between 35 and 50 years old with alopecia areata. Some clones in this sample may be carry-over from other donors' samples. The CDR3 DNA reads TGTGCCAGCAGTCTAAAATGGGACCCGAATTACGAGCAGTACTTC. The encoded protein is CASSLKWDPNYEQYF.